The T cell receptor (beta chain) described here comes from a study of T cell repertoires in cytomegalovirus infection. TCRdb re-derived calls from the reads in MiXCR, one entry per CDR3 protein. This table has 100,000 to 150,000 distinct CDR3 sequences, roughly 9% appearing once. Looked up from germline, CDR1 is SGHAT and CDR2 is FQDESV (reference sequence). The CDR3 is 14 residues long. With 5 bases removed from V and 1 base from J, the gap between germline ends came to 11 bases. This sequence was found in a human donor in good health (CMV status not recorded). Some clones in this sample may be carry-over from other donors' samples. Sequencing input: PBMCs. The chain combines TRBV11-1 with TRBJ2-5; a possible D gene is TRBD1 (6 bases). The CDR3 coding sequence is TGTGCCAGCAGCGGCCGGGACATCCAAGAGACCCAGTACTTC. Translating it yields CASSGRDIQETQYF.